The rows below give T cell receptor beta chains drawn from one sample of a study of blood T cells in healthy people across ages. TCRdb called the 5' RACE reads again in MiXCR, with one record for every CDR3 protein. Here the sample spans about 730,000 distinct CDR3 sequences, around 46% being singletons. Sequenced input: blood. All receptors come from a woman between 55 and 75 years old in good health. Both conserved end residues are trimmed from each CDR3. The order of the fields is V gene, CDR3 protein.

TRBV15 | ATSRVAGGQGTQY
TRBV7-6 | AGSNNRVQY
TRBV29-1 | SVEGGLAGVNYEQY
TRBV7-2 | ASSLGGSGQRPNEQF
TRBV20-1 | SAPSAGGPDTQY
TRBV6-5 | ASRDTGQKYGYT
TRBV6-5 | ASSYSGSANYGYT
TRBV27 | ASSLLRAQGTDTQY
TRBV15 | ATSRDNGPDTQY
TRBV29-1 | SGLAGAAGEQF
TRBV6-2/TRBV6-3 | ASSQGQGGIGYT
TRBV20-1 | SALAGGTDTQY
TRBV20-1 | SALAGVGTDTQY
TRBV27 | ASSGLAGRNEQF
TRBV18 | ASSPVAGEGPNEQF
TRBV20-1 | SARDMHGGYT
TRBV7-9 | ASSLVGGSAYEQY
TRBV28 | ASSLGTGGNGEAF
TRBV6-6 | ASGVRVTEAF
TRBV20-1 | SAPDGMNTEAF
TRBV29-1 | SVGTGVMHGNTIY
TRBV12-3/TRBV12-4 | ASSLDRGLGNTEAF
TRBV21-1 | ASSLTRLAAFYEQY
TRBV12-3/TRBV12-4 | ASSLSRAGANVLT
TRBV9 | ASSAPLAGETQY
TRBV7-3 | ASSLRPGGSYEQY
TRBV7-8 | ASSQTAGSREQF
TRBV9 | ASSLGTGDSNQPQH
TRBV6-2/TRBV6-3 | ASSWGLESPQQF
TRBV30 | AWSGLTGGSGEAF
TRBV2 | ASSRQGHGVEQY